This TCR beta chain stems from a study of graft-versus-host responses after intestinal transplantation. As concerns this clone: Its cognate antigen is unknown.

The CDR3 contains 15 residues. CDR1 SGDLS and CDR2 YYNGEE come from the germline V gene. After removal of 0 bases from V and 3 bases from J, the junction contained 3 bases not matched to a gene. Clones were sequenced by immunoSEQ multiplex PCR, and TCRdb holds only the in-frame ones, with some missing. Altogether tens of thousands of clones are present, about 87% being singletons, with the ten largest covering 0.35% to 0.45%. The chain joins TRBV9 to TRBJ2-1; 7 bases are a match to TRBD2. This clonotype was obtained from a human donor who was the organ donor for an intestinal transplant. The source was unstimulated CD4+ T cells sorted from spleen or lymph node cells, collected before transplant. CDR3 residues: CASSVGGGGYNEQFF. In DNA form, the CDR3 reads TGTGCCAGCAGCGTAGGGGGGGGAGGCTACAATGAGCAGTTCTTC. Full variable domain (remainder filled in from reference TRBV9 and TRBJ2-1): DSGVTQTPKHLITATGQRVTLRCSPRSGDLSVYWYQQSLDQGLQFLIQYYNGEERAKGNILERFSAQQFPDLHSELNLSSLELGDSALYFCASSVGGGGYNEQFFGPGTRLTVL.